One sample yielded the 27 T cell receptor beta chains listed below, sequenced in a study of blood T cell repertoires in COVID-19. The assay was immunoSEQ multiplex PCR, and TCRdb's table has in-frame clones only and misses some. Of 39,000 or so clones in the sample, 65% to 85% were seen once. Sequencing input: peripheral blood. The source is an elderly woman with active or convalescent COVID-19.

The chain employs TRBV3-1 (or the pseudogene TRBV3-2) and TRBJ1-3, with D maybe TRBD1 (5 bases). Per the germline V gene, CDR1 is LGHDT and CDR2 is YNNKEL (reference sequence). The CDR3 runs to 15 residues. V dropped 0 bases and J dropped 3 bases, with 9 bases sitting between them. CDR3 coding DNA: TGTGCCAGCAGCCAAGACAGGGTGGATGGAAACACCATATATTTT. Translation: CASSQDRVDGNTIYF.

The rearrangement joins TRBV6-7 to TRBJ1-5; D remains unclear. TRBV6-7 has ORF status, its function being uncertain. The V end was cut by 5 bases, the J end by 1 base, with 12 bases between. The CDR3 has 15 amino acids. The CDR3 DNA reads TGTGCCAGCAGTAGTGCGGGTAAGAGCAATCAGCCCCAGCATTTT. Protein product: CASSSAGKSNQPQHF.

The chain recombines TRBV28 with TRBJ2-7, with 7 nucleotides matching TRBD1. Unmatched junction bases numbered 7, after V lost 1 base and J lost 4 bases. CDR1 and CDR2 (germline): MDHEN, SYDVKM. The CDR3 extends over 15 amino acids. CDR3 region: CASSLSHGTAYEQYF. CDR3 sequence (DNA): TGTGCCAGCAGTTTATCCCACGGGACAGCATACGAGCAGTACTTC.

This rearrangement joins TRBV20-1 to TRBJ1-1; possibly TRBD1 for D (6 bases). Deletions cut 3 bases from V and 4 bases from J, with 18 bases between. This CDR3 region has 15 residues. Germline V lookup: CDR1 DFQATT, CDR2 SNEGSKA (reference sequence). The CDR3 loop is CSASGEEGGGTEAFF. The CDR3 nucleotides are TGCAGTGCTAGTGGGGAAGAGGGGGGGGGCACTGAAGCTTTCTTT.

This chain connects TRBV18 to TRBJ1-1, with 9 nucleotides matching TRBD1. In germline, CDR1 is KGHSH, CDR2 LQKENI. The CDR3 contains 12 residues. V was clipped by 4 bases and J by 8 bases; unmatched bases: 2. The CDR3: CASSRGTGEAFF. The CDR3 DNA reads TGTGCCAGCTCACGCGGGACAGGGGAAGCTTTCTTT.

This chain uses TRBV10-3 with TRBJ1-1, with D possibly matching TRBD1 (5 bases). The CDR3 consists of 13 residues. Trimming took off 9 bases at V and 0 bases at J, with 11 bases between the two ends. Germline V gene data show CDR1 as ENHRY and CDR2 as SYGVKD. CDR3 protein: CAIHGGLNTEAFF. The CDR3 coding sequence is TGTGCCATACACGGGGGTTTGAACACTGAAGCTTTCTTT.

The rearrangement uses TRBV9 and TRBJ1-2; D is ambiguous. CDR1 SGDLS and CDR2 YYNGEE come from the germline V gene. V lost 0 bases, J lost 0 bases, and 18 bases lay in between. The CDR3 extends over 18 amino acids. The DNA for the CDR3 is TGTGCCAGCAGCGTAGATCTTGTGATGAGGGAGTCTAACTATGGCTACACCTTC. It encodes CASSVDLVMRESNYGYTF.

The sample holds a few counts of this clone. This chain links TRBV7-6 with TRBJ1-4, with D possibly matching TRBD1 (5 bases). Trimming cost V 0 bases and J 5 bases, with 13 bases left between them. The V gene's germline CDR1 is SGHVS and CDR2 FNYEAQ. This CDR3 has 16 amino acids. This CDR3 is CASSLARRGLNEKLFF. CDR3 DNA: TGTGCCAGCAGCTTAGCTCGGAGGGGCTTAAATGAAAAACTGTTTTTT.

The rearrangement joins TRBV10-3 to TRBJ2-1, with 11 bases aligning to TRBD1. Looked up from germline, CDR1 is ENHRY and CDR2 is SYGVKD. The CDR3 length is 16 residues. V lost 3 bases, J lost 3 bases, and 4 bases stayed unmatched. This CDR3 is CAISDSGTGGYNEQFF. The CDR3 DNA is TGTGCCATCAGTGACTCCGGGACAGGGGGCTACAATGAGCAGTTCTTC.

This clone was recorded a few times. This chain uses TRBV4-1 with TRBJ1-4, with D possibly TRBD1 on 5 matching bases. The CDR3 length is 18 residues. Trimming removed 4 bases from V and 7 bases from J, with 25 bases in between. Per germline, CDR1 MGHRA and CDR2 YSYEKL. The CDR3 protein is CASSRLPSPGLGSEKLFF. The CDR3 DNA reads TGCGCCAGCAGCCGGCTTCCTTCCCCGGGACTGGGGAGTGAAAAACTGTTTTTT.

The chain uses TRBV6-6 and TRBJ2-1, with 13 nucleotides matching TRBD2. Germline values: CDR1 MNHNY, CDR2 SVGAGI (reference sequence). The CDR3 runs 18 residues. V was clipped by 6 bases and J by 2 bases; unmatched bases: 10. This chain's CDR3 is CASRRLAGGPGAYNEQFF. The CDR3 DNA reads TGTGCCAGCAGGCGACTAGCGGGAGGCCCTGGCGCCTACAATGAGCAGTTCTTC.

The CDR3 bases are TGTGCCATCAGTGAGTCGAAAGGGGGCCCAACTGAAGCTTTCTTT. This encodes CAISESKGGPTEAFF. The chain is built from TRBV10-3 and TRBJ1-1; 7 bases are shared with TRBD1. The junction had 6 bases not matched to a gene; V was cut back by 0 bases and J by 5 bases. Germline-derived CDR1 and CDR2 are ENHRY and SYGVKD. This CDR3 spans 15 amino acids.

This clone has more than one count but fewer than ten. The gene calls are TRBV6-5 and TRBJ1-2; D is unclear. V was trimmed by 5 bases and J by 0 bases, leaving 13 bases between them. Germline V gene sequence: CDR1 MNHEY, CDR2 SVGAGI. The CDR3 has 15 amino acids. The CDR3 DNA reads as TGTGCCAGCAGTCCCACAGTGTTAGCTAACTATGGCTACACCTTC. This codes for CASSPTVLANYGYTF.

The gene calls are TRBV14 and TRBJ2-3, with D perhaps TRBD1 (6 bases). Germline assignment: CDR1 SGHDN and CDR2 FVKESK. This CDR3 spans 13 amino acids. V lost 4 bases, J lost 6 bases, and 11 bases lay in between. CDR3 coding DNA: TGTGCCAGCAGCCTCACAGGGTTGGATACGCAGTATTTT. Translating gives CASSLTGLDTQYF.

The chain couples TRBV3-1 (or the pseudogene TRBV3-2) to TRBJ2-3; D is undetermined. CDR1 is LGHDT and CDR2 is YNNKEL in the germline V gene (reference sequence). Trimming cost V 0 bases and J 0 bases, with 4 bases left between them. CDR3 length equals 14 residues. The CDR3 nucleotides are TGTGCCAGCAGCCAAGATCGTAGCACAGATACGCAGTATTTT. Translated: CASSQDRSTDTQYF.

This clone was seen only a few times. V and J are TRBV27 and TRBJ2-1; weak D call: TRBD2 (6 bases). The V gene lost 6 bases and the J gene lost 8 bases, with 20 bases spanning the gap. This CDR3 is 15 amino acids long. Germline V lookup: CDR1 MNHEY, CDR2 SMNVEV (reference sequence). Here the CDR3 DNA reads TGTGCCAGCAGCACGCGGGACCGGTATTTTTATGAGCAGTTCTTC. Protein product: CASSTRDRYFYEQFF.

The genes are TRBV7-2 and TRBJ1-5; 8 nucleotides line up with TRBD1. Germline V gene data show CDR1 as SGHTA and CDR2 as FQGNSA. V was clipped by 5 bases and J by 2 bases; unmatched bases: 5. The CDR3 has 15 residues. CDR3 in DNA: TGTGCCAGCAGCCCAGTGACAGGGGGCAATCAGCCCCAGCATTTT. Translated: CASSPVTGGNQPQHF.

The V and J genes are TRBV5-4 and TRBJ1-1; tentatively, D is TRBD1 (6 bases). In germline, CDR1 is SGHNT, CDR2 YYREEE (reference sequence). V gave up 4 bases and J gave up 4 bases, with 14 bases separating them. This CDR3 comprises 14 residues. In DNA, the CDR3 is TGTGCCAGCAGCCCGGGGGGGGACATCACTGAAGCTTTCTTT. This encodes CASSPGGDITEAFF. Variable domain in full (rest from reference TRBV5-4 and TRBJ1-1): ETGVTQSPTHLIKTRGQQVTLRCSSQSGHNTVSWYQQALGQGPQFIFQYYREEENGRGNFPPRFSGLQFPNYSSELNVNALELDDSALYLCASSPGGDITEAFFGQGTRLTVV.

The CDR3 loop reads CASSTGGVGTEAFF. The DNA of the CDR3 is TGTGCCAGCAGCACAGGGGGCGTGGGTACTGAAGCTTTCTTT. V gene TRBV28 combines with J gene TRBJ1-1, with 9 bases aligning to TRBD1. The CDR3 has 14 residues. With V trimmed by 6 bases and J by 5 bases, 7 bases remained unmatched. Germline V gives CDR1 MDHEN, CDR2 SYDVKM. Full variable domain (outside the CDR3, taken from reference TRBV28 and TRBJ1-1): DVKVTQSSRYLVKRTGEKVFLECVQDMDHENMFWYRQDPGLGLRLIYFSYDVKMKEKGDIPEGYSVSREKKERFSLILESASTNQTSMYLCASSTGGVGTEAFFGQGTRLTVV.

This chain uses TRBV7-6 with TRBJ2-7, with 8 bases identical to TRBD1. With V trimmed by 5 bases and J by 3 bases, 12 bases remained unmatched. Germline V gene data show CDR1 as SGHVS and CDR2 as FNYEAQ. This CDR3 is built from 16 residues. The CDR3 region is CASSRIPTGASYEQYF. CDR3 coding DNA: TGTGCCAGCAGCCGTATACCGACAGGGGCGAGCTACGAGCAGTACTTC. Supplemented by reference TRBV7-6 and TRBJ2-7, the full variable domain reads GAGVSQSPRYKVTKRGQDVALRCDPISGHVSLYWYRQALGQGPEFLTYFNYEAQQDKSGLPNDRFSAERPEGSISTLTIQRTEQRDSAMYRCASSRIPTGASYEQYFGPGTRLTVT.

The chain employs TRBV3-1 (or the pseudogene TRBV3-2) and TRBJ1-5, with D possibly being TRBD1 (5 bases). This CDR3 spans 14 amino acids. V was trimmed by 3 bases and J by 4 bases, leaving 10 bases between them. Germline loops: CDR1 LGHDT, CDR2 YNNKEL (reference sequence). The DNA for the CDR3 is TGTGCCAGCAGCCAGGGGCTGGGAAATCAGCCCCAGCATTTT. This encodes CASSQGLGNQPQHF.

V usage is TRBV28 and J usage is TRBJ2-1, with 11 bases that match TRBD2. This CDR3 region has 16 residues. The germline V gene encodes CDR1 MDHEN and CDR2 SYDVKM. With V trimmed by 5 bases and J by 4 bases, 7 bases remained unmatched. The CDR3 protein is CASSNSGRAPYNEQFF. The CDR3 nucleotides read TGTGCCAGCAGTAATAGCGGGAGGGCCCCTTACAATGAGCAGTTCTTC.

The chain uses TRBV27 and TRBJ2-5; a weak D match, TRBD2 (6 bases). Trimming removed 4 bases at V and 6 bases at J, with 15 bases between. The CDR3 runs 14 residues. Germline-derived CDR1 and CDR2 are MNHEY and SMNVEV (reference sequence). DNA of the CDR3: TGTGCCAGCAGTTCGGTGCGGGACGGAAAGACCCAGTACTTC. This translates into CASSSVRDGKTQYF.

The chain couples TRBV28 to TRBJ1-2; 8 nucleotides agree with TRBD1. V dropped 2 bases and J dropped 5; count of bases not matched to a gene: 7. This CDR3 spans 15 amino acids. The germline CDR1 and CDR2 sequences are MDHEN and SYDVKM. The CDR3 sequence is CASSLGQGAFYGYTF. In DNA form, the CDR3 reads TGTGCCAGCAGTTTAGGGCAGGGGGCGTTTTATGGCTACACCTTC.

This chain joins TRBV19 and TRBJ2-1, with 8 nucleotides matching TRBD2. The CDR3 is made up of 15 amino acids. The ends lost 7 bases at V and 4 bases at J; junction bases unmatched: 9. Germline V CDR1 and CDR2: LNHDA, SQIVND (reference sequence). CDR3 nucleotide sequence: TGTGCCAGTACTAGCGGGTGGTTGGGATACAATGAGCAGTTCTTC. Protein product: CASTSGWLGYNEQFF.

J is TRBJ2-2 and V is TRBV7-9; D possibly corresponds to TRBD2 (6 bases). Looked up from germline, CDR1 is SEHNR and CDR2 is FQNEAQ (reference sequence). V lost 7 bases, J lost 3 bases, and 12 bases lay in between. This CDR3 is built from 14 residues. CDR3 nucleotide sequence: TGTGCCAGCATCCTAGCGTCCTACACCGGGGAGCTGTTTTTT. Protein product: CASILASYTGELFF.

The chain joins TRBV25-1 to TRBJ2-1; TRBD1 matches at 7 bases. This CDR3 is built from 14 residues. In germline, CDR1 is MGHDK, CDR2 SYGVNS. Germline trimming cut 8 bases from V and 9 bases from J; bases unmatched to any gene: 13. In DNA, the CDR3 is TGTGCCAGCGGGGGAGACAGGGTTCTTGGTGAGCAGTTCTTC. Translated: CASGGDRVLGEQFF.